These 17 T cell receptor beta chains came from one sample sequenced in a study of blood T cells in healthy people across ages (dated by TCRdb to the mid-2010s). Libraries were built with 5' RACE. The instrument given in TCRdb is Illumina HiSeq 2500. A second PCR of roughly 6 to 11 cycles was run with a J-beta primer mix and a sample-barcoded 5' primer. TCRdb passed the public sequencing reads through fastp at Q25 and MiXCR, retaining productive beta sequences. Identical CDR3 protein sequences are pooled into one entry, listed with their most common genes and DNA. The sample table lists about 800,000 distinct CDR3 sequences, about half of them with a count of one. The ten largest clones add up to less than 20% of the sample. Specimen: blood. All receptors derive from an elderly man in good health.

This clonotype came up once. This chain links TRBV20-1 with TRBJ2-7, with D perhaps assigned TRBD1 or TRBD2 (5 bases each). The CDR3 is 13 residues long. Germline V gene data show CDR1 as DFQATT and CDR2 as SNEGSKA (reference sequence). Trimming pared 6 bases from V and 2 bases from J, leaving 14 bases between. The CDR3 coding sequence is TGCAGTGCAATACCGGGGACCCCCTACGAGCAGTACTTC. Its translation: CSAIPGTPYEQYF.

This clonotype has at least ten counts. V usage is TRBV28 and J usage is TRBJ2-7; the match to TRBD2 covers 10 bases. CDR1 and CDR2 from the germline V gene are MDHEN and SYDVKM. V trimming: 3 bases; J trimming: 4 bases; junction bases outside the gene matches: 6. The CDR3 has 15 amino acids. The CDR3 protein is CASSFISGRGYEQYF. CDR3 bases: TGTGCCAGCAGTTTTATAAGCGGGAGGGGGTACGAGCAGTACTTC.

The rearrangement joins TRBV6-2 or TRBV6-3 to TRBJ2-1, with TRBD2 matching 10 bases. The germline V gene encodes CDR1 MNHEY and CDR2 SVGEGT. This CDR3 spans 16 amino acids. The V segment lost 4 bases and the J segment 6 bases; nucleotides outside the gene matches: 9. This CDR3 reads CASSSYRGLAVNEQFF. CDR3 coding DNA: TGTGCCAGCAGTTCTTACCGTGGACTAGCGGTCAATGAGCAGTTCTTC.

For this clonotype: A read error may explain this, as a much larger clone is one base away. The V gene is TRBV29-1, the J gene TRBJ2-5; D is perhaps TRBD1 or TRBD2 (6 bases each). The J call may be in error: the DNA end matches TRBJ2-7 better. Germline V lookup: CDR1 SQVTM, CDR2 ANQGSEA. The CDR3 spans 12 residues. The CDR3 DNA follows: TGCAGCGTTGAAAAGGGGGGTTCCGAGCAGTACTTC. It yields the protein CSVEKGGSEQYF.

The chain is built from TRBV7-2 and TRBJ2-6; D tentatively fits TRBD1 or TRBD2 (5 bases each). The CDR3 covers 16 residues. The germline CDR1 and CDR2 sequences are SGHTA and FQGNSA. V was clipped by 4 bases and J by 0 bases, with 10 bases between them. The CDR3 loop is CASSSSGGSGANVLTF. CDR3 sequence (DNA): TGTGCCAGCAGCTCCAGTGGGGGCTCTGGGGCCAACGTCCTGACTTTC.

This clonotype showed up just a few times. The genes are TRBV28 and TRBJ2-2, with D perhaps matching TRBD2 (7 bases). Between the trimmed V and J ends, which lost 7 bases and 2 bases, there was a span of 11 bases. The CDR3 has 14 residues. The germline gives CDR1 MDHEN, CDR2 SYDVKM. For the CDR3, the DNA is TGTGCCAGCACCGGGGGGCGCAACACCGGGGAGCTGTTTTTT. Its translation is CASTGGRNTGELFF.

The chain employs TRBV3-1 and TRBJ2-7; D is possibly TRBD2 (5 bases). Germline-derived CDR1 and CDR2 are LGHDT and YNNKEL (reference sequence). This CDR3 is 12 amino acids long. The V gene lost 5 bases and the J gene lost 7 bases, with 12 bases spanning the gap. CDR3 sequence: CASSSGRREQYF. CDR3 coding DNA: TGTGCCAGCAGCTCCGGAAGGAGGGAGCAGTACTTC.

This clonotype was seen a handful of times. This chain connects TRBV28 to TRBJ2-1; tentative D call: TRBD1 (7 bases). Germline V gives CDR1 MDHEN, CDR2 SYDVKM. The CDR3 is 15 amino acids. Trimming removed 9 bases from V and 5 bases from J, with 20 bases in between. The CDR3 here is CASSPGGWGNNEQFF. The CDR3 DNA sequence: TGTGCCAGTAGCCCAGGGGGGTGGGGCAACAATGAGCAGTTCTTC. The entire variable domain, with the rest obtained from reference TRBV28 and TRBJ2-1, is as follows: DVKVTQSSRYLVKRTGEKVFLECVQDMDHENMFWYRQDPGLGLRLIYFSYDVKMKEKGDIPEGYSVSREKKERFSLILESASTNQTSMYLCASSPGGWGNNEQFFGPGTRLTVL.

The genes are TRBV10-3 and TRBJ2-1; TRBD2 aligns across 11 bases. The J segment lost 7 bases and the V segment lost 5 bases, leaving 7 bases of the junction unmatched. CDR1 and CDR2 from the germline V gene are ENHRY and SYGVKD. This CDR3 comprises 15 residues. DNA for the CDR3: TGTGCCATCAGTCAACTAGCGGGAGTCGGGAATGAGCAGTTCTTC. Protein: CAISQLAGVGNEQFF.

This clonotype was counted only a few times. This chain uses TRBV7-9 with TRBJ2-5; the match to TRBD1 covers 9 bases. This CDR3 is 18 amino acids long. The germline V gene encodes CDR1 SEHNR and CDR2 FQNEAQ (reference sequence). Losses at the gene ends were 5 bases for V and 5 bases for J; bases not matched to a gene: 18. CDR3 region: CASSPNPLRTGGSETQYF. The CDR3 DNA reads TGTGCCAGCAGCCCAAACCCCCTTAGAACAGGGGGCTCTGAGACCCAGTACTTC.

Only a few counts were recorded for this clonotype. The CDR3: CASSLALNTEAFF. DNA for the CDR3: TGCGCCAGCAGCTTGGCTTTGAACACTGAAGCTTTCTTT. This chain connects TRBV5-1 to TRBJ1-1; D unclear. The V end was cut by 0 bases, the J end by 0 bases, with 3 bases between. This CDR3 is built from 13 residues. Germline CDR1 SGHRS, CDR2 YFSETQ.

This sequence joins TRBV4-1 and TRBJ1-2, with D perhaps matching TRBD1 (5 bases). The CDR3 extends over 13 amino acids. V was pared by 0 bases and J by 8 bases, with 10 bases between. Germline CDR1 MGHRA, CDR2 YSYEKL. The CDR3 spells CASSQDLGEGYTF. The CDR3 nucleotides are TGCGCCAGCAGCCAAGATTTAGGGGAGGGCTACACCTTC.

Remarks on this clonotype: Its ends do not fully match the called genes, so a read error is possible. The V gene is TRBV5-1, the J gene TRBJ1-6; D is unresolved. Germline CDR1 is SGHRS and CDR2 is YFSETQ. This CDR3 has 15 amino acids. CDR3 in amino acids: CASSLYRADNSPLHF. CDR3 nucleotide sequence: TGCGCCAGCAGCTTGTATAGGGCGGATAATTCGCCCCTCCACTTT.

This clonotype showed up just a few times. The chain carries TRBV7-2 and TRBJ2-3; D might be TRBD2 (5 bases). V was cut by 7 bases and J by 1 base, with 12 bases left in between. The CDR3 extends over 14 amino acids. The germline CDR1 and CDR2 sequences are SGHTA and FQGNSA. The CDR3 spells CASTEGWGTDTQYF. The CDR3 DNA sequence: TGTGCCAGCACAGAGGGCTGGGGCACAGATACGCAGTATTTT.

This clonotype was counted ten times or more. This rearrangement joins TRBV7-2 to TRBJ2-7; D is perhaps TRBD1 or TRBD2 (6 bases each). Trimming stripped 1 base from V and 12 bases from J, with 16 bases between. The germline V gene encodes CDR1 SGHTA and CDR2 FQGNSA. This CDR3 is built from 13 residues. CDR3 in amino acids: CASSLGGGTPGYF. In nucleotides, the CDR3 is TGTGCCAGCAGCTTAGGAGGGGGGACTCCCGGGTACTTC.

With respect to this clonotype: Its ends do not fully match the called genes, so a read error is possible. Here the CDR3 reads CSARGQGGNMNQYF. The CDR3, as DNA: TGTAGTGCTCGGGGACAGGGGGGGAACATGAATCAGTACTTC. The gene calls are TRBV20-1 and TRBJ2-4, with 11 bases fitting TRBD1. The germline CDR1 and CDR2 sequences are DFQATT and SNEGSKA (reference sequence). The length of the CDR3 is 14 residues.

Comments on this clonotype: This may come from a read error, since a much larger clone is one base off. The chain has TRBV20-1 and TRBJ2-3, with 13 bases aligning to TRBD2. Germline-derived CDR1 and CDR2 are DFQATT and SNEGSKA (reference sequence). The CDR3 runs 16 residues. Losses at the gene ends were 5 bases for V and 2 bases for J; bases not matched to a gene: 7. CDR3 sequence: CSAPGLAGRYTDTQYF. DNA for the CDR3: TGCAGTGCTCCGGGACTAGCGGGGCGATACACAGATACGCAGTATTTT.